This T cell receptor (beta chain) was found in a study of identical twins. Study outcomes and limitations: With beta out-of-frame sequences, excess sharing by twins was weaker. These conclusions were based on statistical analysis (cross-sectional, not following the same donors).

CDR1 and CDR2 (germline): LGHNA, YNFKEQ. The length of the CDR3 is 15 residues. Trimming pared 1 base from V and 8 bases from J, leaving 16 bases between. Many counts were recorded for this clonotype. As yet, its antigen is unknown. Template switching, a step in the protocol, added a universal primer site, and cDNA carried unique molecular identifiers. TCRdb called the 5' RACE reads again in MiXCR, with one record for every CDR3 protein. The repertoire has about 660,000 distinct CDR3 sequences, 8.5% to 9.5% of them found once; the top ten carry 0.8% to 1%. These data were also filed under a second study, of yellow fever vaccine responses in identical twins.

The sequenced sample was PBMCs. The chain couples TRBV4-2 to TRBJ2-3, with D possibly being TRBD1 (7 bases). The receptor's source is a woman aged 18-30 years in good health. The CDR3 sequence: CASSQGQGGGVTQYF. In DNA form, the CDR3 reads TGTGCCAGCAGCCAAGGACAGGGAGGTGGAGTTACGCAGTATTTT.